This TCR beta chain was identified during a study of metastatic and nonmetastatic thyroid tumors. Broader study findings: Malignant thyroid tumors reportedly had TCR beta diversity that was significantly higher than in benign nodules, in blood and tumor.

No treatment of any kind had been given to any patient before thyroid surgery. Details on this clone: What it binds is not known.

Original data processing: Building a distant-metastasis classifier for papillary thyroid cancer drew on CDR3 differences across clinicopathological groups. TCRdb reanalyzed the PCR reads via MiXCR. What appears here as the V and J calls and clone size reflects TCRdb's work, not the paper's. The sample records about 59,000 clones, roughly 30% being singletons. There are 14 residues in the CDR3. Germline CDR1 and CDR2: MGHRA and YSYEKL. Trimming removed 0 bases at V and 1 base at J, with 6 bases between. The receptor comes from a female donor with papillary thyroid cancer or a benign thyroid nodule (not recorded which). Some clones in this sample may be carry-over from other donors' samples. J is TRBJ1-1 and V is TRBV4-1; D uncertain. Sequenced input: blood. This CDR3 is CASSQDTKNTEAFF. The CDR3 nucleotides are TGCGCCAGCAGCCAAGATACCAAGAACACTGAAGCTTTCTTT.